A single sample gave rise to the 27 T cell receptor beta chains below, sequenced in a study of control samples from healthy donors and cancer patients. Data came from immunoSEQ multiplex PCR; TCRdb stores just in-frame clones and leaves some out. The repertoire includes 50,000 to 55,000 clones, roughly nine tenths of them detected once, and around 1.4% sits in the top ten. The specimen was PBMCs. The receptors shown here come from a man aged 40-55 years with colorectal cancer.

The chain links TRBV10-1 to TRBJ2-1, with 8 bases aligning to TRBD2. The CDR3 is 15 residues long. Germline loops: CDR1 WNHNN, CDR2 SYGVQD (reference sequence). Losses at the gene ends were 3 bases for V and 5 bases for J; bases not matched to a gene: 6. This chain's CDR3 is CASSDPAGEDNEQFF. The CDR3 DNA sequence: TGCGCCAGCAGTGATCCAGCGGGAGAAGACAATGAGCAGTTCTTC.

J is TRBJ1-5 and V is TRBV5-5; no reliable D call. Germline V gene sequence: CDR1 SGHKS, CDR2 YYEKEE (reference sequence). Trimming stripped 0 bases from V and 7 bases from J, with 8 bases between. The CDR3 sequence is 13 residues long. In DNA form, the CDR3 reads TGTGCCAGCAGCTTGGCTCTCCGGCAGCCCCAGCATTTT. Protein product: CASSLALRQPQHF.

V and J are TRBV6-2 or TRBV6-3 and TRBJ2-4; 9 positions agree with TRBD1. The V and J ends lost 2 bases and 3 bases, in that order; junction bases with no gene match: 2. The CDR3 is 15 residues long. Germline V lookup: CDR1 MNHEY, CDR2 SVGEGT. CDR3: CASSYQGQGKNIQYF. The CDR3 DNA follows: TGTGCCAGCAGTTACCAGGGACAGGGCAAAAACATTCAGTACTTC.

The chain uses TRBV13 and TRBJ1-2, with D uncertain. Trimming shortened V by 2 bases and J by 2 bases, and 9 bases separated the two germline ends. Looked up from germline, CDR1 is PRHDT and CDR2 is FYEKMQ (reference sequence). This CDR3 spans 14 amino acids. This CDR3 reads CASSLPDGNYGYTF. Written as DNA, the CDR3 is TGTGCCAGCAGCTTACCAGACGGGAACTATGGCTACACCTTC.

V is TRBV5-1 and J is TRBJ1-1, with TRBD1 as a possible D gene (5 bases). The CDR3 has 12 amino acids. Trimming stripped 2 bases from V and 8 bases from J, with 10 bases between. Per the germline V gene, CDR1 is SGHRS and CDR2 is YFSETQ. The CDR3, as DNA: TGCGCCAGCAGCTTATATGGACAAGAAGCTTTCTTT. Translating it yields CASSLYGQEAFF.

The chain uses TRBV28 and TRBJ1-6, with D hard to call. Germline assignment: CDR1 MDHEN and CDR2 SYDVKM. The CDR3 is made up of 17 amino acids. Trimming removed 1 base from V and 7 bases from J, with 17 bases in between. The CDR3 spells CASSLYPPLGGNSPLHF. The CDR3, as DNA: TGTGCCAGCAGTTTATATCCCCCCCTGGGAGGAAATTCACCCCTCCACTTT.

A single count supports this clone. The chain has TRBV15 and TRBJ1-2; D is perhaps TRBD1 (6 bases). The length of the CDR3 is 14 residues. CDR1 is LNHNV and CDR2 is YYDKDF in the germline V gene (reference sequence). The germline V and J ends were trimmed by 6 bases and 6 bases, with 17 bases remaining between them. The CDR3 sequence is CATRGGRGTNGYTF. The CDR3 DNA is TGTGCCACCAGAGGGGGTCGTGGGACGAATGGCTACACCTTC.

This clone occurred a few times. The chain employs TRBV3-1 (or the pseudogene TRBV3-2) and TRBJ2-7; the match to TRBD2 covers 7 bases. CDR3 length: 23 amino acids. The germline gives CDR1 LGHDT, CDR2 YNNKEL (reference sequence). Trimming removed 0 bases from V and 0 bases from J; junction bases left unmatched: 26. Here the CDR3 DNA reads TGTGCCAGCAGCCAAGATCCATATTTACGGGGCAGGTTCTACAGCGGGACCTCCTACGAGCAGTACTTC. Protein: CASSQDPYLRGRFYSGTSYEQYF.

J is TRBJ2-1 and V is TRBV9; the D is unclear. Looked up from germline, CDR1 is SGDLS and CDR2 is YYNGEE. The CDR3 contains 12 residues. Deletions cut 1 base from V and 4 bases from J, with 3 bases between. The CDR3: CASSVLYNEQFF. DNA for the CDR3: TGTGCCAGCAGCGTACTTTACAATGAGCAGTTCTTC.

J is TRBJ1-1 and V is TRBV5-5; D is ambiguous. CDR1 and CDR2 from the germline V gene are SGHKS and YYEKEE (reference sequence). Trimming cost V 4 bases and J 1 base, with 11 bases left between them. This CDR3 has 14 residues. CDR3 region: CASSKREWNTEAFF. CDR3 nucleotide sequence: TGTGCCAGCAGCAAGAGGGAGTGGAACACTGAAGCTTTCTTT. Looking up the rest from reference TRBV5-5 and TRBJ1-1 gives the full variable domain: DAGVTQSPTHLIKTRGQQVTLRCSPISGHKSVSWYQQVLGQGPQFIFQYYEKEERGRGNFPDRFSARQFPNYSSELNVNALLLGDSALYLCASSKREWNTEAFFGQGTRLTVV.

The chain is built from TRBV7-9 and TRBJ2-2; no firm D call. Germline CDR1 and CDR2: SEHNR and FQNEAQ (reference sequence). Deletions cut 6 bases from V and 1 base from J, with 9 bases between. This CDR3 spans 14 amino acids. As DNA, the CDR3 is TGTGCCAGCAGAATCCAGGAGAACACCGGGGAGCTGTTTTTT. Its translation is CASRIQENTGELFF.

The V and J genes are TRBV11-2 and TRBJ1-5; weak D call: TRBD1 (5 bases). Germline CDR1 reads SGHAT; CDR2 reads FQNNGV. The CDR3 is 16 amino acids. V lost 4 bases, J lost 4 bases, and 17 bases lay in between. The CDR3 nucleotides read TGTGCCAGCAGCTATGGGGATAGGGGTGGGAATCAGCCCCAGCATTTT. This encodes CASSYGDRGGNQPQHF.

The chain employs TRBV27 and TRBJ2-3; TRBD2 matches at 8 bases. This CDR3 region has 16 residues. CDR1 is MNHEY and CDR2 is SMNVEV in the germline V gene (reference sequence). V lost 3 bases to trimming and J lost 2 bases; unmatched junction nucleotides: 7. CDR3 sequence: CASSLERGFVTDTQYF. In DNA form, the CDR3 reads TGTGCCAGCAGTTTGGAGCGGGGGTTCGTCACAGATACGCAGTATTTT.

The chain couples TRBV11-2 to TRBJ2-1, with D tentatively TRBD1 or TRBD2 (6 bases each). The CDR3 runs to 12 residues. The V end was cut by 2 bases, the J end by 10 bases, with 9 bases between. Germline CDR1 reads SGHAT; CDR2 reads FQNNGV. The CDR3 nucleotides read TGTGCCAGCAGCTTAAGAGGGGGGGAGCAGTTCTTC. Its translation is CASSLRGGEQFF. Supplemented by reference TRBV11-2 and TRBJ2-1, the full variable domain reads EAGVAQSPRYKIIEKRQSVAFWCNPISGHATLYWYQQILGQGPKLLIQFQNNGVVDDSQLPKDRFSAERLKGVDSTLKIQPAKLEDSAVYLCASSLRGGEQFFGPGTRLTVL.

With regard to this clone: The sample has other DNA sequences that encode this CDR3 too. The rearrangement links TRBV28 to TRBJ2-7; D gene uncertain. This CDR3 comprises 14 residues. Per germline, CDR1 MDHEN and CDR2 SYDVKM. V lost 0 bases, J lost 0 bases, and 6 bases lay in between. In nucleotides, the CDR3 is TGTGCCAGCAGTTTATGGGGCGGCTCCTACGAGCAGTACTTC. Its protein is CASSLWGGSYEQYF.

The chain combines TRBV13 with TRBJ2-7, with D perhaps TRBD2 (6 bases). Germline assignment: CDR1 PRHDT and CDR2 FYEKMQ (reference sequence). V was cut by 5 bases and J by 0 bases, with 8 bases left in between. The CDR3 spans 13 residues. The CDR3 DNA reads as TGTGCCAGCAGCAGCGGGTTCTCCTACGAGCAGTACTTC. It encodes CASSSGFSYEQYF.

This chain uses TRBV18 with TRBJ1-2; D possibly corresponds to TRBD1 (5 bases). The CDR3 consists of 16 residues. V was pared by 1 base and J by 4 bases, with 16 bases between. The germline CDR1 and CDR2 sequences are KGHSH and LQKENI. The CDR3 nucleotides read TGTGCCAGCTCACCACGAGGCGGGGTCGGGGGCTATGGCTACACCTTC. Amino acids: CASSPRGGVGGYGYTF.

J is TRBJ2-1 and V is TRBV5-3, with a tentative D call TRBD1 (6 bases). TRBV5-3 is labeled an ORF, and its function is uncertain. The CDR3 is 14 residues long. The V end was cut by 9 bases, the J end by 0 bases, with 13 bases between. CDR3 sequence (DNA): TGTGCCATCCCACTAGGGGGCTCCTACAATGAGCAGTTCTTC. Translation gives CAIPLGGSYNEQFF.

The chain links TRBV11-2 to TRBJ1-2; 9 nucleotides line up with TRBD1. The CDR3 sequence is 14 residues long. After removal of 5 bases from V and 5 bases from J, the junction contained 6 bases not matched to a gene. Looked up from germline, CDR1 is SGHAT and CDR2 is FQNNGV. For the CDR3, the DNA is TGTGCCAGCAGCCGGGGACAGGGAGGATATGGCTACACCTTC. It yields the protein CASSRGQGGYGYTF.

V usage is TRBV29-1 and J usage is TRBJ2-1, with D maybe TRBD2 (6 bases). CDR1 and CDR2 (germline): SQVTM, ANQGSEA. This CDR3 is 16 amino acids long. The V end lost 5 bases, the J end lost 1 base, and 18 bases lay between the germline ends. The DNA of the CDR3 is TGCAGCGTTCCTCGATCTGCGGGATGGTCCTACAATGAGCAGTTCTTC. As protein: CSVPRSAGWSYNEQFF.

The chain has TRBV7-6 and TRBJ2-7; D is unresolved. The CDR3 contains 15 residues. V was shortened by 2 bases and J by 0 bases, with 11 bases between the two germline ends. Germline V gene lookup returns CDR1 SGHVS and CDR2 FNYEAQ. The CDR3 sequence is CASSLQNLDSYEQYF. The DNA for the CDR3 is TGTGCCAGCAGCTTACAGAACTTGGACTCCTACGAGCAGTACTTC.

DNA of the CDR3: TGTGCCAGCAGCGTTGGGACTAGCGGAAAGCAGTTCTTC. Its protein product is CASSVGTSGKQFF. The chain combines TRBV3-1 (or the pseudogene TRBV3-2) with TRBJ2-1; 11 positions agree with TRBD2. The germline gives CDR1 LGHDT, CDR2 YNNKEL (reference sequence). Trimming removed 5 bases from V and 11 bases from J; junction bases left unmatched: 5. There are 13 residues in the CDR3.

This chain joins TRBV3-1 (or the pseudogene TRBV3-2) and TRBJ1-3; unclear D gene. This CDR3 comprises 13 residues. Trimming took off 4 bases at V and 4 bases at J, with 8 bases between the two ends. Germline V CDR1 and CDR2: LGHDT, YNNKEL (reference sequence). The CDR3 bases are TGTGCCAGCAGCCCTTCCGGGGGAAACACCATATATTTT. Translating it yields CASSPSGGNTIYF.

The chain joins TRBV9 to TRBJ2-7; the D is unclear. The CDR3 runs 14 residues. V gave up 2 bases and J gave up 0 bases, with 9 bases separating them. The V gene's germline CDR1 is SGDLS and CDR2 YYNGEE. The DNA of the CDR3 is TGTGCCAGCAGCGTGTCAGGAAACTCCTACGAGCAGTACTTC. Amino acid sequence: CASSVSGNSYEQYF.

The chain carries TRBV4-1 and TRBJ2-5, with 8 bases aligning to TRBD2. The CDR3 covers 16 residues. Unmatched junction bases numbered 9, after V lost 0 bases and J lost 6 bases. Germline CDR1 reads MGHRA; CDR2 reads YSYEKL. The CDR3 loop reads CASSQDGAGALKTQYF. In DNA, the CDR3 is TGCGCCAGCAGCCAAGATGGAGCGGGAGCTTTAAAGACCCAGTACTTC.

DNA for the CDR3: TGCGCCAGCAGTAAACAGGGGGTGACAGATACGCAGTATTTT. This gives the protein CASSKQGVTDTQYF. This chain connects TRBV5-1 to TRBJ2-3, with TRBD1 matching 8 bases. The J segment lost 3 bases and the V segment lost 5 bases, leaving 5 bases of the junction unmatched. Germline CDR1 reads SGHRS; CDR2 reads YFSETQ. The CDR3 sequence is 14 residues long.

This clone was seen more than once but under ten times. The rearrangement joins TRBV11-2 to TRBJ2-7, with TRBD1 identical over 9 bases. CDR1 SGHAT and CDR2 FQNNGV come from the germline V gene. V lost 5 bases, J lost 1 base, and 9 bases stayed unmatched. The CDR3 has 16 residues. The CDR3 DNA is TGTGCCAGCAGCACCCACAGGGGGCCGATTTCCTACGAGCAGTACTTC. This sequence encodes CASSTHRGPISYEQYF.